The rows below give T cell receptor beta chains drawn from one sample of a study of T cells after yellow fever vaccination. TCRdb reanalysed the 5' RACE reads using MiXCR and keeps one entry per CDR3 protein. The table records 450,000 to 650,000 distinct CDR3 sequences, just over 20% of them present only once. This specimen consisted of PBMCs, obtained 21 days after the first yellow fever vaccination. The receptors derive from a young man who received the YFV17D yellow fever vaccine. The CDR3 runs from the conserved cysteine through the conserved F or W. A D gene is named only where the DNA matches it firmly. Size is stated for part of the rows, as once, few or many counts, or as a class when the clone is expanded.

d_gene,abundance,v_gene,j_gene,CDR3aa,CDR3nt
TRBD2,few,TRBV12-3/TRBV12-4,TRBJ2-5,CASSFPGLGVETQYF,TGTGCCAGCAGTTTTCCAGGACTAGGGGTGGAGACCCAGTACTTC
NA,NA,TRBV3-1,TRBJ2-7,CASSLGSFHYEQYF,TGTGCCAGCAGCCTCGGGAGCTTTCACTACGAGCAGTACTTC
NA,many,TRBV12-3/TRBV12-4,TRBJ2-4,CASFTLRTNIQYF,TGTGCCAGCTTCACCCTCCGGACCAACATTCAGTACTTC
NA,few,TRBV12-3/TRBV12-4,TRBJ1-2,CASAWGGDVDYGYTF,TGTGCCAGCGCCTGGGGGGGGGATGTTGACTATGGCTACACCTTC
NA,NA,TRBV19,TRBJ2-3,CASKRGGTDTQYF,TGTGCCAGTAAACGAGGGGGCACAGATACGCAGTATTTT
TRBD1,NA,TRBV10-3,TRBJ2-3,CAISGPPGQGWIDTQYF,TGTGCCATCAGTGGCCCGCCTGGACAGGGCTGGATAGATACGCAGTATTTT
TRBD2,few,TRBV5-4,TRBJ2-1,CASRRLAGDFNEQFF,TGTGCCAGCAGACGACTAGCGGGGGATTTCAATGAGCAGTTCTTC
NA,many,TRBV4-2,TRBJ2-7,CASSQNRGGVGEQYF,TGTGCCAGCAGCCAAAATCGGGGCGGGGTAGGCGAGCAGTACTTC
NA,few,TRBV7-2,TRBJ2-7,CASSLVTDGSYEQYF,TGTGCCAGCAGCTTAGTCACGGACGGCTCCTACGAGCAGTACTTC
NA,many,TRBV5-1,TRBJ2-2,CASSLEAGVNTGELFF,TGCGCCAGCAGCTTGGAGGCCGGGGTGAACACCGGGGAGCTGTTTTTT
TRBD2,NA,TRBV20-1,TRBJ2-1,CSAQRSSGGVRNEQFF,TGCAGTGCTCAAAGGTCTAGCGGGGGGGTTAGGAATGAGCAGTTCTTC
NA,NA,TRBV19,TRBJ1-6,CASSLPQGNSPLHF,TGTGCCAGTAGTCTCCCTCAAGGGAATTCACCCCTCCACTTT
NA,few,TRBV10-3,TRBJ2-2,CAISGAGPGELFF,TGTGCCATCAGTGGGGCAGGGCCCGGGGAGCTGTTTTTT
NA,NA,TRBV12-3/TRBV12-4,TRBJ2-4,CASTLGGRGIQYF,TGTGCCAGCACCTTGGGGGGTCGAGGCATTCAGTACTTC
TRBD2,NA,TRBV20-1,TRBJ2-3,CSARVRLAGWDTQYF,TGCAGTGCTAGAGTGCGACTAGCGGGGTGGGATACGCAGTATTTT
NA,few,TRBV4-1,TRBJ1-4,CASSQGVGGRKLFF,TGCGCCAGCAGCCAAGGTGTCGGGGGGAGAAAACTGTTTTTT
NA,NA,TRBV6-5,TRBJ1-1,CASSPGFTLAFF,TGTGCCAGCAGTCCTGGATTTACATTAGCTTTCTTT
NA,NA,TRBV4-3,TRBJ2-2,CASSRGGGFTGELFF,TGCGCCAGCAGCCGGGGTGGGGGCTTCACCGGGGAGCTGTTTTTT
NA,few,TRBV12-3/TRBV12-4,TRBJ2-3,CASSLWIGGGTDTQYF,TGTGCCAGCAGTTTATGGATTGGCGGAGGCACAGATACGCAGTATTTT
TRBD1,few,TRBV7-2,TRBJ2-5,CASSEGAGGQETQYF,TGTGCCAGCAGCGAGGGGGCAGGGGGCCAAGAGACCCAGTACTTC
TRBD2,NA,TRBV7-6,TRBJ2-5,CASSLVAGASETQYF,TGTGCCAGCAGCTTAGTAGCGGGGGCGTCAGAGACCCAGTACTTC
TRBD2,NA,TRBV12-3/TRBV12-4,TRBJ2-1,CASSLRGLAGAGNEQFF,TGTGCCAGCAGTTTAAGGGGACTAGCGGGGGCGGGGAATGAGCAGTTCTTC
TRBD1,NA,TRBV25-1,TRBJ2-7,CASSGWTGTSYEQYF,TGTGCCAGCAGTGGGTGGACAGGGACCTCCTACGAGCAGTACTTC
NA,few,TRBV6-1,TRBJ1-1,CASRDTPGGVEAFF,TGTGCCAGCAGGGACACACCAGGCGGCGTTGAAGCTTTCTTT
NA,NA,TRBV4-1,TRBJ2-2,CASSQWFPGDTGELFF,TGCGCCAGCAGCCAATGGTTCCCAGGAGACACCGGGGAGCTGTTTTTT
TRBD2,few,TRBV30,TRBJ2-3,CAFSLAGADTQYF,TGTGCCTTTTCACTAGCGGGGGCGGATACGCAGTATTTT
NA,many,TRBV7-3,TRBJ2-1,CASSSGGSYNEQFF,TGTGCCAGCAGCTCGGGCGGTTCCTACAATGAGCAGTTCTTC
NA,NA,TRBV28,TRBJ1-1,CASNLMNTEAFF,TGTGCCAGCAATCTAATGAACACTGAAGCTTTCTTT
NA,NA,TRBV30,TRBJ2-7,CAWSTGNVHEQYF,TGTGCCTGGAGCACAGGGAATGTCCACGAGCAGTACTTC
NA,NA,TRBV7-9,TRBJ2-3,CASSSGAGEVTDTQYF,TGTGCCAGCAGCTCGGGGGCAGGGGAGGTGACAGATACGCAGTATTTT
NA,NA,TRBV20-1,TRBJ2-3,CSASYREDTQYF,TGCAGTGCTAGTTACAGGGAGGATACGCAGTATTTT
TRBD1,few,TRBV6-2/TRBV6-3,TRBJ2-7,CASRNFSGTGAYEQYF,TGTGCCAGCCGAAACTTTTCCGGGACAGGGGCCTACGAGCAGTACTTC
NA,many,TRBV11-2,TRBJ2-3,CASSWDSTDTQYF,TGTGCCAGCAGCTGGGACAGCACAGATACGCAGTATTTT
NA,few,TRBV7-2,TRBJ2-7,CASSLADLMAYEQYF,TGTGCCAGCAGCTTAGCGGACCTAATGGCGTACGAGCAGTACTTC
NA,NA,TRBV5-1,TRBJ2-1,CASSSDGTYNEQFF,TGCGCCAGCAGTTCAGATGGAACCTACAATGAGCAGTTCTTC
NA,few,TRBV20-1,TRBJ2-2,CSARGGSTGELFF,TGCAGTGCTAGAGGCGGGTCCACCGGGGAGCTGTTTTTT
NA,few,TRBV28,TRBJ1-2,CASSFGNNYGYTF,TGTGCCAGCAGTTTCGGCAACAACTATGGCTACACCTTC
TRBD2,NA,TRBV12-3/TRBV12-4,TRBJ2-1,CASSPTGLAGGYYNEQFF,TGTGCCAGCAGTCCCACGGGACTAGCGGGGGGGTACTACAATGAGCAGTTCTTC
NA,many,TRBV12-3/TRBV12-4,TRBJ2-3,CASSSNTDTQYF,TGTGCCAGCAGCTCCAACACAGATACGCAGTATTTT
NA,NA,TRBV21-1,TRBJ1-1,CASSHAGNVAFF,TGTGCCAGCAGCCACGCAGGGAATGTGGCTTTCTTT
NA,few,TRBV28,TRBJ1-2,CASSLEQGPDPYGYTF,TGTGCCAGCAGTCTGGAGCAGGGGCCGGACCCCTATGGCTACACCTTC
NA,NA,TRBV7-9,TRBJ1-2,CASSLASSSRNYGYTF,TGTGCCAGCAGCTTAGCGAGCAGCTCCCGTAACTATGGCTACACCTTC
TRBD1,few,TRBV12-3/TRBV12-4,TRBJ2-7,CASRELGQSYEQYF,TGTGCCAGCAGGGAACTGGGACAGAGCTACGAGCAGTACTTC
NA,NA,TRBV18,TRBJ2-5,CASSPPTGHIHSETQYF,TGTGCCAGCTCACCCCCCACAGGTCATATCCATTCAGAGACCCAGTACTTC
NA,many,TRBV4-2,TRBJ2-4,CASSQGASKNIQYF,TGTGCCAGCAGCCAAGGGGCGTCCAAAAACATTCAGTACTTC
TRBD1,NA,TRBV6-5,TRBJ1-1,CASSYGTGATEAFF,TGTGCCAGCAGTTACGGGACAGGGGCAACTGAAGCTTTCTTT
NA,few,TRBV10-3,TRBJ2-1,CAISETGSYNEQFF,TGTGCCATCAGTGAAACAGGGAGCTACAATGAGCAGTTCTTC
TRBD1,NA,TRBV20-1,TRBJ2-3,CSAYGQGKDTQYF,TGCAGTGCTTATGGACAGGGGAAAGATACGCAGTATTTT
NA,NA,TRBV24-1,TRBJ2-5,CATSDPAGNSETQYF,TGTGCCACCAGTGACCCGGCCGGGAATAGCGAGACCCAGTACTTC
NA,few,TRBV24-1,TRBJ2-1,CATSDSRGSSYNEQFF,TGTGCCACCAGTGATTCGCGAGGCAGCTCCTACAATGAGCAGTTCTTC
NA,NA,TRBV3-1,TRBJ1-4,CASSQVSVGATNEKLFF,TGTGCCAGCAGCCAAGTTTCCGTTGGTGCAACTAATGAAAAACTGTTTTTT
NA,many,TRBV24-1,TRBJ2-1,CATSDLLLGKFF,TGTGCCACCAGTGATTTGCTACTAGGAAAGTTCTTC
TRBD1,NA,TRBV18,TRBJ2-1,CASSPTTGNEQFF,TGTGCCAGCTCACCAACGACAGGGAATGAGCAGTTCTTC
TRBD2,NA,TRBV3-1,TRBJ2-5,CASSQVSGGERETQYF,TGTGCCAGCAGCCAAGTTAGCGGGGGGGAGAGGGAGACCCAGTACTTC
NA,NA,TRBV6-1,TRBJ2-1,CASGGGRTYNEQFF,TGTGCCAGCGGCGGGGGCCGCACCTACAATGAGCAGTTCTTC
NA,NA,TRBV7-2,TRBJ1-1,CASSSWAGFDTEAFF,TGTGCCAGCAGCTCCTGGGCCGGTTTTGACACTGAAGCTTTCTTT
NA,few,TRBV10-1,TRBJ2-5,CASSGANEETQYF,TGCGCCAGCAGTGGGGCCAACGAAGAGACCCAGTACTTC
TRBD1,NA,TRBV5-1,TRBJ1-2,CASSLGDREIHGYTF,TGCGCCAGCAGCTTGGGGGACAGGGAAATCCATGGCTACACCTTC
TRBD1,few,TRBV25-1,TRBJ2-3,CASSPRQGGDTQYF,TGTGCCAGCAGTCCCAGACAGGGGGGAGATACGCAGTATTTT